This entry lists 3 T cell receptor beta chains sequenced from one sample in a study of blood T cell repertoires in COVID-19. Sequencing used immunoSEQ multiplex PCR; TCRdb keeps in-frame clones, though not all of them. The table lists a few hundred thousand clones, roughly 85% of them singletons. Material for sequencing was peripheral blood. Source of these receptors: a human donor in a cohort sampled during active COVID-19.

The chain has TRBV5-1 and TRBJ1-2, with 7 positions matching TRBD1. The CDR3 has 16 residues. From germline, CDR1 is SGHRS and CDR2 YFSETQ. With 2 bases clipped from V and 3 bases from J, the junction kept 10 bases outside the gene matches. The CDR3 spells CASSFYRQGRYYGYTF. CDR3 bases: TGCGCCAGCAGCTTTTACAGACAGGGTCGGTACTATGGCTACACCTTC.

The chain couples TRBV5-8 to TRBJ1-2; D may be TRBD1 (6 bases). The CDR3 spans 15 residues. Germline loops: CDR1 SGHTS, CDR2 YDEGEE. V lost 0 bases and J 0 bases, leaving 9 bases between the germline ends. This CDR3 reads CASSLARTANYGYTF. The CDR3 nucleotides are TGTGCCAGCAGCTTGGCCAGGACAGCTAACTATGGCTACACCTTC. The full variable domain, in which reference TRBV5-8 and TRBJ1-2 provide the parts outside the CDR3, is EAGVTQSPTHLIKTRGQQATLRCSPISGHTSVYWYQQALGLGLQFLLWYDEGEERNRGNFPPRFSGRQFPNYSSELNVNALELEDSALYLCASSLARTANYGYTFGSGTRLTVV.

The genes are TRBV19 and TRBJ1-5; D call uncertain. Germline-derived CDR1 and CDR2 are LNHDA and SQIVND (reference sequence). The CDR3 is 15 residues long. Trimming took off 6 bases at V and 0 bases at J, with 12 bases between the two ends. CDR3 DNA sequence: TGTGCCAGTAGGAGGGCTCAAAATAGCAATCAGCCCCAGCATTTT. Its protein product is CASRRAQNSNQPQHF.